This T cell receptor beta chain was sequenced during a study of cytomegalovirus exposure and HLA in healthy donors. PCR amplification relied on 60 Vbeta primers (plus 13 Jbeta primers). The protocol was immunoSEQ multiplex PCR, while the TCRdb copy is restricted to in-frame clones and leaves out a portion. The data hold more than 110,000 clones, with about 80% observed a single time. Input material: PBMCs. The TCR was taken from a male donor in good health and CMV-seropositive.

In DNA form, the CDR3 reads TGTGCCAGCAGGGGAGGACTAGCGGGGCCCGGGGAGCTGTTTTTT. It yields the protein CASRGGLAGPGELFF. The chain joins TRBV13 to TRBJ2-2; 12 bases align to TRBD2. Per the germline V gene, CDR1 is PRHDT and CDR2 is FYEKMQ (reference sequence). V was pared by 6 bases and J by 6 bases, with 5 bases of the junction left unmatched. This CDR3 is built from 15 residues.